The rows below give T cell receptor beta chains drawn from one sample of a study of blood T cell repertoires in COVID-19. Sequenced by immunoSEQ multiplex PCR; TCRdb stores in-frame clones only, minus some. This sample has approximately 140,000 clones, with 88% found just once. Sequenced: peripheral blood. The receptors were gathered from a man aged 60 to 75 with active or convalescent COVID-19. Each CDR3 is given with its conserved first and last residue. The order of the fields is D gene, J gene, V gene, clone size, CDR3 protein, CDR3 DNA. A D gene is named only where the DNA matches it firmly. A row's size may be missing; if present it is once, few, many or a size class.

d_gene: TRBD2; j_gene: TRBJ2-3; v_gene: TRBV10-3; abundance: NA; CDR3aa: CAISTSSGNTDTQYF; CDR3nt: TGTGCCATCAGTACTTCTAGCGGGAACACAGATACGCAGTATTTT
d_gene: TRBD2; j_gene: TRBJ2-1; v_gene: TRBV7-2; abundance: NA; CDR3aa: CASSSLPAGTSYLERQFF; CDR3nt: TGTGCCAGCAGTTCCCTTCCTGCCGGGACTAGTTATCTGGAGAGGCAGTTCTTC
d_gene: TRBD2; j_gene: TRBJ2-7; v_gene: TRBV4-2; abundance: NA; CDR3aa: CASSQATSGTYEQYF; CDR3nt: TGTGCCAGCAGCCAAGCGACTAGCGGGACCTACGAGCAGTACTTC
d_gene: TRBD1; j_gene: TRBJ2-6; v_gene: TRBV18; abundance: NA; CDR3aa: CASSSTGRGANVLTF; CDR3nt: TGTGCCAGCTCGTCGACAGGGCGCGGGGCCAACGTCCTGACTTTC
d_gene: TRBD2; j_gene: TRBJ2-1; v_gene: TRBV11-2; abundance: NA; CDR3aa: CASSIRTSGSHNEQFF; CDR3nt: TGTGCCAGCAGCATCAGGACTAGCGGGAGTCACAATGAGCAGTTCTTC
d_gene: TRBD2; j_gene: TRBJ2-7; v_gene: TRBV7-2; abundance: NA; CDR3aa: CASSPSGIPYEQYF; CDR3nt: TGTGCCAGCAGCCCTAGCGGGATTCCCTACGAGCAGTACTTC
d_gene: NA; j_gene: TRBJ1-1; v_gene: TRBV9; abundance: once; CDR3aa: CASSGAGAMNTEAFF; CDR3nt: TGTGCCAGCAGCGGGGCAGGGGCCATGAACACTGAAGCTTTCTTT
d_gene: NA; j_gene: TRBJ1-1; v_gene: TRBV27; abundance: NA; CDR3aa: CASSLTSNTEAFF; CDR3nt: TGTGCCAGCAGTTTAACATCGAACACTGAAGCTTTCTTT
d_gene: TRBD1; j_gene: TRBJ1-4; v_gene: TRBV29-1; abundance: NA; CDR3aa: CSVQPGGEKLFF; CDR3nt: TGCAGCGTTCAGCCAGGGGGTGAAAAACTGTTTTTT
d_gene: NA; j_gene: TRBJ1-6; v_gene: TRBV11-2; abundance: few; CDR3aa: CASNPRGGPLHF; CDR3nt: TGTGCCAGCAACCCACGGGGGGGACCCCTCCACTTT
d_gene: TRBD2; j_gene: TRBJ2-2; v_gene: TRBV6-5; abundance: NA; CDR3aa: CASSYRLAGDTGELFF; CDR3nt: TGTGCCAGCAGTTACCGGCTAGCGGGTGACACCGGGGAGCTGTTTTTT
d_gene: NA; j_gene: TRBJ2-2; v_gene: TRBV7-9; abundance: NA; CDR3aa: CASSLVLAGKELFF; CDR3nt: TGTGCCAGCAGCTTAGTACTAGCCGGGAAGGAGCTGTTTTTT
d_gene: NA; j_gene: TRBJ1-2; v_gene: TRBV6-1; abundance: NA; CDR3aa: CASSEKAYYGYTF; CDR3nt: TGTGCCAGCAGTGAGAAAGCCTACTATGGCTACACCTTC
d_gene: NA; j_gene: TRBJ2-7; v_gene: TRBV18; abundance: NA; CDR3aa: CASSPMDRIYEQYF; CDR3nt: TGTGCCAGCTCACCAATGGACAGAATCTACGAGCAGTACTTC
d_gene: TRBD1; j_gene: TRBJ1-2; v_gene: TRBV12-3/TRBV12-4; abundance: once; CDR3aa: CASRDRGPYGYTF; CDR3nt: TGTGCCAGCCGGGACAGGGGTCCCTATGGCTACACCTTC
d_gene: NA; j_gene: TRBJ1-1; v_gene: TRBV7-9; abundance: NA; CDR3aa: CASSSRGMNTEAFF; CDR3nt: TGTGCCAGCAGCTCCAGGGGTATGAACACTGAAGCTTTCTTT
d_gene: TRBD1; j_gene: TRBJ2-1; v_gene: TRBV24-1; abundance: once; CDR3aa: CATSDPGQGHEQFF; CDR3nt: TGTGCCACCAGTGACCCTGGACAGGGCCATGAGCAGTTCTTC
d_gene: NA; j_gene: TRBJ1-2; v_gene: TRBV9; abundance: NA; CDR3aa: CASSGSRGEVRYTF; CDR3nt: TGTGCCAGCAGCGGTAGCCGGGGGGAAGTTCGCTACACCTTC
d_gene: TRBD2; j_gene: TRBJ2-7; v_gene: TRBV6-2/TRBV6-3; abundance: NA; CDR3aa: CASSYGGSGWYEQYF; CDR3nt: TGTGCCAGCAGTTACGGGGGTAGCGGGTGGTACGAGCAGTACTTC
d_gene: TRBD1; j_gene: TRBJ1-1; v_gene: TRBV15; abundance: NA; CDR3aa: CATSNRGGIGGNTEAFF; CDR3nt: TGTGCCACCAGTAACAGGGGAGGAATCGGTGGGAACACTGAAGCTTTCTTT
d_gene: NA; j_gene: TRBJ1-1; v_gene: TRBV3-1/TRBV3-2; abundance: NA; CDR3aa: CASSRDRNTEAFF; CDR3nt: TGTGCCAGCAGTCGAGACAGAAACACTGAAGCTTTCTTT
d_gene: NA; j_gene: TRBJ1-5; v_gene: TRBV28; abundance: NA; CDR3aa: CASRQLSNQPQHF; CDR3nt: TGTGCCAGCAGACAGTTGAGCAATCAGCCCCAGCATTTT
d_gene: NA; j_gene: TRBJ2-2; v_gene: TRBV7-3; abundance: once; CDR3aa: CASSPSLRGSVGELFF; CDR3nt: TGTGCCAGCAGTCCCTCCCTGAGGGGGTCGGTCGGGGAGCTGTTTTTT
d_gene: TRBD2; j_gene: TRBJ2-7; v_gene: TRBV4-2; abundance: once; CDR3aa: CASSQPLAGGPYEQYF; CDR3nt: TGTGCCAGCAGCCAACCACTAGCGGGAGGGCCCTACGAGCAGTACTTC
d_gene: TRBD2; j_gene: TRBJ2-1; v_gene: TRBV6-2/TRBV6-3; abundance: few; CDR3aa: CASSPSLAGDLEQFF; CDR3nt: TGTGCCAGCAGTCCCTCGCTAGCGGGGGACCTTGAGCAGTTCTTC
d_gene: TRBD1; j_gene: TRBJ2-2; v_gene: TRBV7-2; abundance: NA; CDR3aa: CASSLYRDRGPGELFF; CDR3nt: TGTGCCAGCAGCTTATACCGGGACAGGGGACCCGGGGAGCTGTTTTTT
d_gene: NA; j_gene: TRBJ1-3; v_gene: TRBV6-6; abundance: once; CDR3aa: CASSYGQYGNTIYF; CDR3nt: TGTGCCAGCAGTTACGGTCAGTACGGAAACACCATATATTTT
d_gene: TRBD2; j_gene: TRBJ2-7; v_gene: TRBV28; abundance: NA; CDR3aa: CASRGREYPYEQYF; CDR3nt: TGTGCCAGCAGGGGGCGGGAGTATCCCTACGAGCAGTACTTC
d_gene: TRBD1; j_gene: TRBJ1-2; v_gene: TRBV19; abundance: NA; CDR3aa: CASTRGQVGTYGYTF; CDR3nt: TGTGCCAGTACCAGGGGACAGGTGGGGACCTATGGCTACACCTTC
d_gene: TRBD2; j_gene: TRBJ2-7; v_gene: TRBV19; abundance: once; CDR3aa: CASSMVAGGSEQYF; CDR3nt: TGTGCCAGTAGTATGGTGGCGGGAGGATCCGAGCAGTACTTC
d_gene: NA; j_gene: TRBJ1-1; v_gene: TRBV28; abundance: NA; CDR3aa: CASSPYPQGNTEAFF; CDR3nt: TGTGCCAGCAGTCCCTACCCACAGGGGAACACTGAAGCTTTCTTT
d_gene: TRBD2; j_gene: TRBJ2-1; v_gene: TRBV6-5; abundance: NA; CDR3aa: CASSSTSGSYNEQFF; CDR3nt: TGTGCCAGCAGTTCGACTAGCGGGTCCTACAATGAGCAGTTCTTC
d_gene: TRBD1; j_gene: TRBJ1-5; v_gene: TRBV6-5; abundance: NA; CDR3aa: CASRTGNGNQPQHF; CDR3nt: TGTGCCAGCAGGACAGGGAACGGCAATCAGCCCCAGCATTTT
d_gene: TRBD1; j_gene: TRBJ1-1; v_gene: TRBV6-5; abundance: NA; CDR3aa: CASSYDRGTEAFF; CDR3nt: TGTGCCAGCAGTTACGACAGGGGAACTGAAGCTTTCTTT
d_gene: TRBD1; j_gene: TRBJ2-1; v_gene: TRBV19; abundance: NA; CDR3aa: CASSIQPGQGFNEQFF; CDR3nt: TGTGCCAGTAGTATACAGCCGGGACAGGGTTTCAATGAGCAGTTCTTC
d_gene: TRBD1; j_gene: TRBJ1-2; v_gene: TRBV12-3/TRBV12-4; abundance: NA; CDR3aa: CASRSGQRWGYTF; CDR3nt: TGTGCCAGCAGGTCGGGACAGCGCTGGGGCTACACCTTC
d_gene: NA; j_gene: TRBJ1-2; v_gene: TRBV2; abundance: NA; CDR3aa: CASSRDINYGYTF; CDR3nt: TGTGCCAGCAGCCGGGACATCAACTATGGCTACACCTTC